This TCR beta chain was recorded in a study of liver allograft versus peripheral blood T cells. Study in general: Recipients' peripheral blood served as the comparator for T cell receptor repertoires in transplanted livers. Whole-study results and caveats: Reportedly, the T cell receptor repertoires present inside liver allografts differed from those in peripheral blood.

V lost 9 bases and J 0 bases, leaving 14 bases between the germline ends. The CDR3 is 14 amino acids. The V gene's germline CDR1 is LNHDA and CDR2 SQIVND (reference sequence). By share, this clonotype counts as medium-sized. What it binds is not known. In TCRdb, the reads were re-called with MiXCR into one record per CDR3 protein. The sample yields some 7,200 distinct CDR3 sequences, approximately 15% seen once. This clonotype was sampled from a human patient who had a liver transplant. Some T cells may be supplied by the graft donor. The chain is built from TRBV19 and TRBJ1-2; the D gene is possibly TRBD1 (5 bases). In DNA form, the CDR3 reads TGTGCCAGCCGCTACTTACAGGCTAACTATGGCTACACCTTC. Translated: CASRYLQANYGYTF.